Below, one T cell receptor beta chain is given with its context. What antigen it recognizes has not been identified. Base qualities are not at hand, and no much larger clone is one base apart. This entry belongs to a study of cytomegalovirus exposure and HLA in healthy donors (TCRdb year 2017). Notes on the research overall: The roughly 700 repertoires of the first cohort and the approximately 130 validation repertoires were produced on the same platform, according to a later analysis. High-throughput TCR immunosequencing, statistical association of individual TCRs with disease status, and machine learning were combined to predict cytomegalovirus infection status. The study aimed to test whether cataloging public T cell receptors could reveal signatures of past pathogen exposure. A separate validation cohort of more than 100 different subjects was used in addition to the approximately 610-subject first cohort. Summary of the overall study and its limitations: In vitro tests confirmed that three of the cytomegalovirus-associated TCR beta chains recognize cytomegalovirus antigens. A later analysis had no HLA typing for the validation cohort, so co-occurrence there was scored across all 130 or so repertoires. The classifier was reported to diagnose cytomegalovirus status with high specificity and sensitivity in both the original and validation cohorts. The study gave a list of some 150 TCR beta chains associated with cytomegalovirus. Most TCR sequences were seen in very few donors, while some public TCRs were found in many individuals. The authors suggested that the approach could potentially be generalized to other disease states and immunological phenotypes. A later analysis found that TCRs clustered in the first cohort also tended to co-occur in the roughly 110 validation repertoires, with 94% of cluster scores above 0.

V ends up 5 bases short and J 2 bases short, with an unmatched junction base count of 6. Reading the germline V gene (reference sequence) gives CDR1 LNHDA and CDR2 SQIVND. The CDR3 holds 15 amino acids from the cysteine to the phenylalanine. Only CDR3 DNA remains: 45 bases, in frame from the first base. Library method: the immunoSEQ multiplex PCR assay. As for the original processing: To diagnose cytomegalovirus status from the catalog of TCR beta chain sequences, a statistical classification framework was built. What TCRdb holds here is the immuneACCESS table cut down to in-frame rearrangements. Part of the clones is not present; checked against another copy, under half of the missing clones reflect an unresolved V gene, and the others are unexplained. V, J and clone size reflect that table, while D and trimming were determined from the DNA. The sample data list under 300,000 clones, and around 86% of these were observed just once. In total, the top ten clones hold 0.95% to 1.5% of the sample.

Separate from the roughly 650-subject first cohort, the validation cohort of 90 to 150 subjects was the group to which the donors belonged. The clonotype comes from a woman aged 30 to 39 in good health and CMV-seropositive. The receptor chain draws on TRBV19 and TRBJ2-7; TRBD1 agrees with 10 junctional bases. The sample comprised PBMCs. The DNA reads TGTGCCAGTAGTCTGACCGGGACAGGGGCCTACGAGCAGTACTTC. This codes for CASSLTGTGAYEQYF. Here the CDR3 is joined to the reference TRBV19 and TRBJ2-7 genes, and the full variable domain is: DGGITQSPKYLFRKEGQNVTLSCEQNLNHDAMYWYRQDPGQGLRLIYYSQIVNDFQKGDIAEGYSVSREKKESFPLTVTSAQKNPTAFYLCASSLTGTGAYEQYFGPGTRLTVT.